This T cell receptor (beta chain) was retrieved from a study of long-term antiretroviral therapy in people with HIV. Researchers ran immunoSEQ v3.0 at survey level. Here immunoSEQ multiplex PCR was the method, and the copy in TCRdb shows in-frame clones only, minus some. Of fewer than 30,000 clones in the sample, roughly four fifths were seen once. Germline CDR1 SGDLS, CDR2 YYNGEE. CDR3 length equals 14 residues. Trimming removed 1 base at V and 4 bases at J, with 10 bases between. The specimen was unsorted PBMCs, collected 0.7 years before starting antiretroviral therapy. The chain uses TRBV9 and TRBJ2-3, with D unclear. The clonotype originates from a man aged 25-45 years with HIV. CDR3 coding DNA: TGTGCCAGCAGCGTACTAGGTGGGGCAGATACGCAGTATTTT. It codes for CASSVLGGADTQYF.